The present T cell receptor (beta chain) was sequenced within a study of T-cell reconstitution after alpha-beta-depleted transplantation in children. Study results and caveats: Expanded clones from the graft, numbering several hundred, reportedly supplied alpha-beta T cells about two months after transplant. From surviving recipient T cells and thymic progenitors came the high day-60 TCRbeta diversity observed in some patients. T-cell counts and diversity were attributed mostly to newly produced T cells one year after transplant.

It was with unique molecular identifiers that the TCRbeta library was prepared. TCRdb passed the PCR reads through MiXCR, listing each CDR3 protein once. Among roughly 400,000 distinct CDR3 sequences listed, roughly 44% were seen once. For this clonotype: The antigen is unknown.

This CDR3 is built from 16 residues. The V gene end was trimmed by 4 bases and the J gene end by 0 bases; junction bases not matched to a gene: 5. Per the germline V gene, CDR1 is SQVTM and CDR2 is ANQGSEA. The sequence derives from a girl aged 2-15 years with aplastic anemia, due to receive a stem cell transplant. The sample in question was PBMCs, obtained before TCRalphabeta/CD19-depleted stem cell transplant. This chain links TRBV29-1 with TRBJ2-2, with 10 nucleotides matching TRBD2. DNA of the CDR3: TGCAGCGTTGCCGCTAGCGGGAGAGCGAACACCGGGGAGCTGTTTTTT. It specifies CSVAASGRANTGELFF.